This T cell receptor (beta chain) was observed in a study of beta chain features in type 1 diabetes. Findings of the study overall: Moderate but significant shortening of TCRB CDR3s was recorded in all four CD4+ subsets from Type 1 diabetes patients.

As every portion of the isolated RNA was reverse transcribed, the sequencing read expressed TCRB transcripts. Sequencing used immunoSEQ multiplex PCR; TCRdb keeps in-frame clones, though not all of them. The sample has about 360,000 clones, about 12% seen once; the top ten hold about 0.018%. Notes on this clone: The antigen remains undetermined. Compared with germline, one end of the junction differs, possibly owing to a read error.

Germline V CDR1 and CDR2: GTSNPN, SVGIG (reference sequence). This CDR3 has 13 amino acids. J is TRBJ1-5 and V is TRBV30; TRBD1 is a possible D gene (5 bases). This TCR came from a man younger than 35 in good health. Sequencing was carried out using naive CD4+ T cells from blood. CDR3 region: CAWNSGWNQPRHF. The CDR3 coding sequence is TGTGCCTGGAACTCAGGGTGGAATCAGCCCCGGCATTTT. The full variable domain, with the rest looked up from reference TRBV30 and TRBJ1-5, is SQTIHQWPATLVQPVGSPLSLECTVEGTSNPNLYWYRQAAGRGLQLLFYSVGIGQISSEVPQNLSASRPQDRQFILSSKKLLLSDSGFYLCAWNSGWNQPRHFGDGTRLSIL.